This T cell receptor (beta chain) was sequenced for a study of T cell responses to AZD1222 COVID-19 vaccine (dated by TCRdb to about 2021). Background on the whole study: AZD1222 recipients whose second dose came at about 4 weeks and those whose second dose came at about 12 weeks were combined into one group, since spike-specific TCR depth and breadth did not differ between the two schedules. A total of 233 trial participants underwent TCR sequencing, of whom approximately 200 had received two doses of AZD1222 and about 26 had received two doses of the MenACWY control vaccine. Trial participants were enrolled by age into subgroups of 18-55, 56-69 and 70-plus years, and around 140, 26 and 57 TCR-sequenced participants, respectively, were included in these subgroups.

General conclusions and limits of the study: Most participants were white British and females outnumbered males, and the authors suggested that clonal diversity may have been underestimated. Because no samples from the day 14 peak response were available, repertoires could be characterized only after the peak T cell response. After two AZD1222 doses, both the breadth and the depth of spike-specific TCRs were significantly higher than at day 0 and than in MenACWY recipients. Epitopes outside the regions mutated in the B.1.351 and B.1.1.7 variants were reportedly recognized by nearly half of the unique spike-specific TCRs. Conclusions about previously exposed vaccinees are limited, since just six AZD1222 recipients were seropositive for SARS-CoV-2 at baseline. Vaccine-associated CD4 TCRs spanned the whole spike protein, with dominant responses in regions 160-218 and 743-854. The 56-69-year group was small, and its depth increase did not reach significance, likely because of low power.

Per the germline V gene, MDHEN is the CDR1 and SYDVKM is the CDR2. V loses 6 bases at its end and J loses 3 bases; junction bases beyond the gene matches: 7. CDR3 length: 14 amino acids, cysteine to phenylalanine. The read is trimmed to its CDR3 DNA, 42 bases read in frame from base 1. The CDR3 regions of human TCRbeta chains were subjected to immunosequencing. Regarding the original processing steps: Repertoire TCRs were matched against a reference library of SARS-CoV-2-specific TCRs generated with the MIRA antigen-specificity platform. Breadth meant the fraction of unique TCRs that were SARS-CoV-2-associated, whereas depth meant the fraction of total T cells that were SARS-CoV-2-associated. Each spike-specific TCR was assigned to its reactive spike region and to a CD4 or CD8 class using the MIRA data. Log10-transformed breadth and depth values were compared by one-way ANOVA with Sidak's multiple comparisons tests. TCRdb stores this immuneACCESS table with in-frame sequences only. Part of the clones is absent; in the studies checked, under half of the shortfall reflects unresolved V genes, and no reason is known for the rest. Clone size and V and J calls were adopted from that table, with D and trimming inferred from the DNA. Present in this sample are 100,000 to 150,000 clones, approximately 88% of which were seen just once. Approximately 1.5% of the sample goes to the ten largest clones.

In light of the paper, this sample's time point label describes: baseline before first vaccination. Samples from vaccinated people were obtained from the UK trials COV001 and COV002, which included a single-blind randomized controlled phase 2/3 trial of AZD1222 (ChAdOx1 nCoV-19) in healthy adults. For TCRbeta chain sequencing, PBMC samples from trial participants were taken at day 0 and at day 28 after the second dose. About this clone itself: The antigen this receptor binds is unknown. No base qualities exist here, and no much larger clone lies one base off it.

Sequencing used peripheral blood, obtained on day 0 of AZD1222 vaccination. The chain is made from TRBV28 and TRBJ2-7; 8 middle bases align to TRBD2. The sequence derives from an adult in good health. The CDR3 corresponds to CASSFPGLGYEQYF. In nucleotide form, the sequence is TGTGCCAGCAGCTTTCCGGGACTAGGCTACGAGCAGTACTTC.